This T cell receptor (beta chain) derives from a study of T-cell memory formation after mild COVID-19. The overall study: Each donor largely had its own TCR clusters. Study-level findings and limits: Contracting clones from day 15 to 85 showed balanced CD4/CD8; later expanders favored CD4+. Memory cells collected pre-infection included some clones that later responded, suggesting cross-reactive memory joined.

After removal of 5 bases from V and 4 bases from J, the junction contained 11 bases not matched to a gene. The CDR3 loop spans 16 amino acids. This clonotype was seen more than once but under ten times. Its target is unknown. Sample barcodes and UMIs were carried by the TCR alpha and TCR beta cDNA libraries that 5'RACE generated with constant-segment primers. In TCRdb, the 5' RACE reads were re-called with MiXCR into one record per CDR3 protein. Seen here are 130,000 to 150,000 distinct CDR3 sequences, 15% to 20% observed once, and the top ten hold about 2.3%. The specimen was PBMCs or a T cell subset sorted from them (not recorded which). V and J are TRBV12-3 or TRBV12-4 and TRBJ2-4; 7 bases align to TRBD1. This sequence was found in an adult woman who had mild COVID-19 (a few samples of this study predate the infection). Cell type and time point are not known. In DNA form, the CDR3 reads TGTGCCAGCAGTCCCGCGGGCGAACAGGGGAAAAACATTCAGTACTTC. The encoded protein is CASSPAGEQGKNIQYF.